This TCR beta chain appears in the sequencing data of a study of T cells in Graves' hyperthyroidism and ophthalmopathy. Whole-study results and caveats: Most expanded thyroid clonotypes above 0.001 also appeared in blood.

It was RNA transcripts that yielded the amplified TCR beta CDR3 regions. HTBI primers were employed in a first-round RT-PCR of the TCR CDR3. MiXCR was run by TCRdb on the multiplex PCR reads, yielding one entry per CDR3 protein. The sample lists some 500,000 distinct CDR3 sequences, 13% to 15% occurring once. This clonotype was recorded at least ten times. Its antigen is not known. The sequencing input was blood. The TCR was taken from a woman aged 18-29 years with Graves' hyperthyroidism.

The CDR3 nucleotides read TGTGCCAGCAGTTTTAGCGGGAGGGCCAGCACAGATACGCAGTATTTT. Amino acid sequence: CASSFSGRASTDTQYF. The chain employs TRBV12-3 or TRBV12-4 and TRBJ2-3, with 11 bases fitting TRBD2. The CDR3 runs 16 residues. J lost 0 bases, V lost 3 bases, and 2 bases had no gene match.